The 18 T cell receptor beta chains below were found in one sample sequenced in a study of beta chain features in type 1 diabetes. Expressed TCRB transcripts got sequenced, as all isolated RNA was reverse transcribed. Assay used: immunoSEQ multiplex PCR; TCRdb lists only in-frame clones, some missing. The data contain some 240,000 clones, roughly 10% of them seen just once; the ten biggest clones take up 1% to 1.5%. Sequencing input: central memory CD4+ T cells from blood. These receptor sequences come from a man younger than 35 in good health.

This clone was detected many times. The chain employs TRBV7-9 and TRBJ2-7; 7 nucleotides agree with TRBD2. Trimming at V came to 3 bases and at J to 2 bases, leaving 4 bases not matched to a gene. The CDR3 length is 14 residues. CDR1 is SEHNR, CDR2 FQNEAQ, per germline (reference sequence). The CDR3 region is CASSFSSGPYEQYF. The DNA of the CDR3 is TGTGCCAGCAGCTTCTCTAGCGGCCCCTACGAGCAGTACTTC.

The chain is built from TRBV18 and TRBJ2-7; D is undetermined. Germline-derived CDR1 and CDR2 are KGHSH and LQKENI. The CDR3 length is 15 residues. V shed 2 bases and J shed 4 bases, with 15 bases lying between them. CDR3 nucleotides: TGTGCCAGCTCACCAAGGGTAACTCGAGAATACGAGCAGTACTTC. Residues: CASSPRVTREYEQYF.

V usage is TRBV11-2 and J usage is TRBJ1-2; no clear D. Germline CDR1 reads SGHAT; CDR2 reads FQNNGV. The CDR3 length is 13 residues. Trimming removed 5 bases from V and 1 base from J, with 8 bases in between. The chain's CDR3 is CASSRTVNYGYTF. Written as DNA, the CDR3 is TGTGCCAGCAGCCGGACGGTTAACTATGGCTACACCTTC.

The rearrangement links TRBV7-9 to TRBJ2-3, with 8 bases matching TRBD2. The germline gives CDR1 SEHNR, CDR2 FQNEAQ (reference sequence). The CDR3 length is 15 residues. Trimming removed 3 bases from V and 7 bases from J; junction bases left unmatched: 9. CDR3 sequence (DNA): TGTGCCAGCAGCTTCTCGGCGGGAGGCAAAAATACGCAGTATTTT. This gives the protein CASSFSAGGKNTQYF.

CDR3 loop: CAWSPSPVALETQYF. Here the CDR3 DNA reads TGTGCCTGGAGCCCGAGTCCCGTAGCTTTGGAGACCCAGTACTTC. This rearrangement joins TRBV30 to TRBJ2-5; D is unresolved. V was clipped by 3 bases and J by 5 bases, with 19 bases between them. Germline lookup yields CDR1 GTSNPN and CDR2 SVGIG (reference sequence). CDR3 length: 15 amino acids.

The chain carries TRBV18 and TRBJ2-1; 9 bases line up with TRBD2. Germline-derived CDR1 and CDR2 are KGHSH and LQKENI. Germline trimming cut 3 bases from V and 2 bases from J; bases unmatched to any gene: 5. This CDR3 is 16 amino acids long. CDR3 bases: TGTGCCAGCTCACCGGAGACTAGCGGCACCTACAATGAGCAGTTCTTC. As protein: CASSPETSGTYNEQFF.

This clone was found a few times. The gene calls are TRBV30 and TRBJ1-1, with 7 positions matching TRBD1. CDR1 is GTSNPN, CDR2 SVGIG, per germline (reference sequence). The ends lost 4 bases at V and 5 bases at J; junction bases unmatched: 7. This CDR3 is built from 13 residues. This chain's CDR3 is CAWKNRGSTEAFF. The CDR3 DNA is TGTGCCTGGAAGAACAGGGGTTCGACTGAAGCTTTCTTT.

This clone was seen only a few times. The chain is built from TRBV28 and TRBJ2-7; weak D call: TRBD1 (5 bases). CDR1 is MDHEN, CDR2 SYDVKM, per germline. V dropped 6 bases and J dropped 7 bases, with 19 bases sitting between them. CDR3 length equals 14 residues. This CDR3 is CASSFPQAPREQYF. The CDR3, as DNA: TGTGCCAGCAGCTTTCCACAGGCCCCTCGAGAGCAGTACTTC.

This clone was detected a few times. V is TRBV4-2 and J is TRBJ2-5, with TRBD2 matching 14 bases. V shed 5 bases and J 2 bases; nucleotides not matched to a gene: 10. The V gene's germline CDR1 is LGHNA and CDR2 YNFKEQ. This CDR3 spans 18 amino acids. The CDR3 region has the DNA TGTGCCAGCAGCTTCACGACTAGCGGGAGGGCCAGGCAAGAGACCCAGTACTTC. Translated, it gives CASSFTTSGRARQETQYF.

V usage is TRBV6-5 and J usage is TRBJ1-1, with D hard to call. Trimming stripped 4 bases from V and 3 bases from J, with 9 bases between. The CDR3 has 13 residues. CDR1 MNHEY and CDR2 SVGAGI come from the germline V gene. The CDR3 sequence is CASSSVEYTEAFF. In DNA, the CDR3 is TGTGCCAGCAGTTCCGTAGAGTACACTGAAGCTTTCTTT.

This chain connects TRBV6-6 to TRBJ2-5; possible D gene TRBD2, 6 bases. The V end was cut by 5 bases, the J end by 4 bases, with 14 bases between. The germline gives CDR1 MNHNY, CDR2 SVGAGI (reference sequence). The CDR3 runs to 14 residues. CDR3 in DNA: TGTGCCAGCAGTCTCCTGGACGGGGGAGAGACCCAGTACTTC. It is translated as CASSLLDGGETQYF.

This clone has a handful of counts. This chain links TRBV7-2 with TRBJ2-5, with D maybe TRBD1 (5 bases). V was cut by 5 bases and J by 0 bases, with 10 bases left in between. This CDR3 has 14 residues. Germline assignment: CDR1 SGHTA and CDR2 FQGNSA. The CDR3 loop is CASSLDINQETQYF. Here the CDR3 DNA reads TGTGCCAGCAGCCTGGACATCAACCAAGAGACCCAGTACTTC.

This clone was seen at least ten times. The chain couples TRBV30 to TRBJ2-5; D gene uncertain. Germline CDR1 is GTSNPN and CDR2 is SVGIG (reference sequence). V lost 1 base and J 5 bases, leaving 8 bases between the germline ends. The length of the CDR3 is 12 residues. The CDR3 region is CAWSAAFETQYF. The CDR3 nucleotides read TGTGCCTGGAGTGCGGCATTCGAGACCCAGTACTTC.

A remark on this clone: This sample includes further DNA sequences coding for the same CDR3. The rearrangement links TRBV27 to TRBJ2-7; no definite D call. The germline gives CDR1 MNHEY, CDR2 SMNVEV (reference sequence). V was pared by 1 base and J by 3 bases, with 7 bases between. The CDR3 consists of 13 residues. Here the CDR3 DNA reads TGTGCCAGCAGTTTATGGCCCCACTACGAGCAGTACTTC. Residues: CASSLWPHYEQYF.

This rearrangement joins TRBV18 to TRBJ1-2, with TRBD1 matching over 8 bases. This CDR3 has 15 residues. CDR1 and CDR2 from the germline V gene are KGHSH and LQKENI. V shed 3 bases and J 8 bases; nucleotides not matched to a gene: 11. CDR3 sequence reads: CASSPYPGTGKGYTF. As DNA, the CDR3 is TGTGCCAGCTCACCCTATCCCGGGACAGGAAAAGGCTACACCTTC.

The chain links TRBV28 to TRBJ1-1; D is unclear. Trimming removed 5 bases at V and 3 bases at J, with 7 bases between. CDR3 length equals 12 residues. Germline lookup yields CDR1 MDHEN and CDR2 SYDVKM. CDR3 nucleotide sequence: TGTGCCAGCAGTCGGTCGTACACTGAAGCTTTCTTT. It translates to CASSRSYTEAFF. The full variable domain, rest sourced from reference TRBV28 and TRBJ1-1, is DVKVTQSSRYLVKRTGEKVFLECVQDMDHENMFWYRQDPGLGLRLIYFSYDVKMKEKGDIPEGYSVSREKKERFSLILESASTNQTSMYLCASSRSYTEAFFGQGTRLTVV.

The rearrangement joins TRBV6-1 to TRBJ2-7, with 10 bases matching TRBD2. V lost 7 bases, J lost 4 bases, and 10 bases stayed unmatched. Germline V gives CDR1 MNHNS, CDR2 SASEGT. The CDR3 extends over 15 amino acids. In DNA form, the CDR3 reads TGTGCCAGCATGAGGTCTAGCGGGAGTACATACGAGCAGTACTTC. Protein product: CASMRSSGSTYEQYF.

The CDR3, as DNA: TGCAGCGCCTCGACTAGCCGCTACGAGCAGTACTTC. Residues: CSASTSRYEQYF. The V call is TRBV29-1, the J call TRBJ2-7; 7 bases line up with TRBD2. Germline V gene sequence: CDR1 SQVTM, CDR2 ANQGSEA. The CDR3 is made up of 12 amino acids. The V and J ends lost 7 bases and 3 bases, in that order; junction bases with no gene match: 6.